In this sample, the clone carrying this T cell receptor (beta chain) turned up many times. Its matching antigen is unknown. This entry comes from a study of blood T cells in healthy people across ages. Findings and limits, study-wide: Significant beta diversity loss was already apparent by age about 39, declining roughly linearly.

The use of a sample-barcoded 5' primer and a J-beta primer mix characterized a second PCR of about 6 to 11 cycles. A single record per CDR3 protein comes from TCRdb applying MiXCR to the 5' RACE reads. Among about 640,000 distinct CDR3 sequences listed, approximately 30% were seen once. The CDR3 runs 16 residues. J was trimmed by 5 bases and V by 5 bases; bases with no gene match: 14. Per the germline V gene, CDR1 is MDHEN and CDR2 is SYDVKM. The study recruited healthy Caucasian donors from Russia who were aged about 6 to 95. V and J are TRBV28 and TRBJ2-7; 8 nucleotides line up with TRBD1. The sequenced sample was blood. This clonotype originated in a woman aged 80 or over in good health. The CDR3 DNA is TGTGCCAGCAGTCCCTCCGGACAGGGTGCTCTCCACGAGCAGTACTTC. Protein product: CASSPSGQGALHEQYF. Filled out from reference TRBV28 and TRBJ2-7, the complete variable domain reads DVKVTQSSRYLVKRTGEKVFLECVQDMDHENMFWYRQDPGLGLRLIYFSYDVKMKEKGDIPEGYSVSREKKERFSLILESASTNQTSMYLCASSPSGQGALHEQYFGPGTRLTVT.